This T cell receptor beta chain was found in a study of cytomegalovirus exposure and HLA in healthy donors. Primers: 60 Vbeta forward and 13 Jbeta reverse. Only in-frame clones appear in the TCRdb table, and some are missing; sequencing was by immunoSEQ multiplex PCR. The sample yields about 190,000 clones, 65% to 85% seen once. Per the germline V gene, CDR1 is MNHEY and CDR2 is SVGAGI. This CDR3 has 14 amino acids. The TCR sequence derives from a woman aged 18-35 years in good health and CMV-seronegative. The sample consisted of PBMCs. This chain uses TRBV6-5 with TRBJ2-5; D possibly corresponds to TRBD2 (6 bases). The end of the DNA aligns better with TRBJ2-7, so the J call may be wrong. CDR3 in amino acids: CASRDLAVPYEQYF. DNA for the CDR3: TGTGCCAGCAGGGATTTAGCGGTCCCCTACGAGCAGTACTTC.